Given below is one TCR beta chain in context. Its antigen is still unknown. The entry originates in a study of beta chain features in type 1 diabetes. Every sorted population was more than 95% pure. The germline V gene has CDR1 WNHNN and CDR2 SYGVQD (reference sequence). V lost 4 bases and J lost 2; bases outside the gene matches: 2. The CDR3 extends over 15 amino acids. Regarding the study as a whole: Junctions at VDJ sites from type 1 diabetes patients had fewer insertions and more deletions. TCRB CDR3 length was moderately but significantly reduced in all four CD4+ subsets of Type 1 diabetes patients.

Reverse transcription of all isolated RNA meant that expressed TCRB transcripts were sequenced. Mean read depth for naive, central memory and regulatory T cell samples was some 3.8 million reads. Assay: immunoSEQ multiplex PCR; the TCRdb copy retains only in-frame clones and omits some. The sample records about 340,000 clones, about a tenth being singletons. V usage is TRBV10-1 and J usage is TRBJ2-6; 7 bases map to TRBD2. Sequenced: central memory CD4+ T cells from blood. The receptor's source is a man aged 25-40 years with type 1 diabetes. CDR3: CASSGGGAGANVLTF. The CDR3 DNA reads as TGCGCCAGCAGTGGGGGGGGAGCTGGGGCCAACGTCCTGACTTTC.